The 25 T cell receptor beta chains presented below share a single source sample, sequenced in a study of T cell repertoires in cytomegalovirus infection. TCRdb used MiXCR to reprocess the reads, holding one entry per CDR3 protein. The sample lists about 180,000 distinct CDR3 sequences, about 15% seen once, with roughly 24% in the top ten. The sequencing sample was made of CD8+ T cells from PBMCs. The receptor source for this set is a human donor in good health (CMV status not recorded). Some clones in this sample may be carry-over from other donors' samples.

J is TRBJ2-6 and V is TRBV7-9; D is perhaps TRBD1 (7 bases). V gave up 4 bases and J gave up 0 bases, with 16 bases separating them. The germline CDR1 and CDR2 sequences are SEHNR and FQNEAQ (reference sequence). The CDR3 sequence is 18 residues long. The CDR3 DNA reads TGTGCCAGCAGCTCGACTAGGGACAGCCCCTCTGGGGCCAACGTCCTGACTTTC. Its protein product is CASSSTRDSPSGANVLTF.

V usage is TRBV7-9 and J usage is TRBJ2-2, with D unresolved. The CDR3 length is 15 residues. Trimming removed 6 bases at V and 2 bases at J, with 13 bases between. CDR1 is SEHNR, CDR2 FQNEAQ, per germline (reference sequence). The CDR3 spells CASRSGPSNTGELFF. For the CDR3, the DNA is TGTGCCAGCAGAAGTGGCCCCTCCAACACCGGGGAGCTGTTTTTT.

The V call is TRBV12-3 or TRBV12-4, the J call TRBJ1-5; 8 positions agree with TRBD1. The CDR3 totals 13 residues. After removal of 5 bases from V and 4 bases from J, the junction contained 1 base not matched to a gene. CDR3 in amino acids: CASSDRGNQPQHF. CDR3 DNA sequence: TGTGCCAGCAGTGACAGGGGAAATCAGCCCCAGCATTTT.

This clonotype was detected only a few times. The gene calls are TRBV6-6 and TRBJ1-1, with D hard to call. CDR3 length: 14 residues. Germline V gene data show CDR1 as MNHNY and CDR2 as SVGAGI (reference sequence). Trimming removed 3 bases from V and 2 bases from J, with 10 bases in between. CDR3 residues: CASSYWEGNTEAFF. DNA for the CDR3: TGTGCCAGCAGTTATTGGGAAGGAAACACTGAAGCTTTCTTT.

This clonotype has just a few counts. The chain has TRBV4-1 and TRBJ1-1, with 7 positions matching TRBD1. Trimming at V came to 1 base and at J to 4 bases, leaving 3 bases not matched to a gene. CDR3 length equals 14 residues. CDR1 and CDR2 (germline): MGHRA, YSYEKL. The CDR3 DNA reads TGCGCCAGCAGCCAAGCTGGGACAGCCACTGAAGCTTTCTTT. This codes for CASSQAGTATEAFF.

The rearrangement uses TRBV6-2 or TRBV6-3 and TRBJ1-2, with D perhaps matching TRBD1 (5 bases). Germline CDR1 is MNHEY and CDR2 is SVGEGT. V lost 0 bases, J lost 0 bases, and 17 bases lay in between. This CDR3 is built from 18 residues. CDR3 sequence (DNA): TGTGCCAGCAGTTACTCCCCCGGACGGGGCGCTGCTAACTATGGCTACACCTTC. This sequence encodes CASSYSPGRGAANYGYTF.

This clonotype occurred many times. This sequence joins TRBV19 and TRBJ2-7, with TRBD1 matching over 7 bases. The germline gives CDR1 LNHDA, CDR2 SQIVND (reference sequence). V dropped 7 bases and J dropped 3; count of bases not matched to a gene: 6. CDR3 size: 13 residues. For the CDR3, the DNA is TGTGCCAGTATGAGACAGGGTGACTACGAGCAGTACTTC. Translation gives CASMRQGDYEQYF.

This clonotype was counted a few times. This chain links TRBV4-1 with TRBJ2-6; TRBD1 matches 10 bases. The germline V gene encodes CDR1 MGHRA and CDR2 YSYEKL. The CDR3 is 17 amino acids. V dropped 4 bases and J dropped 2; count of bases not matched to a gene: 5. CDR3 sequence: CASSLRQGAAGANVLTF. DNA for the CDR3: TGCGCCAGCAGCCTTCGACAGGGGGCAGCTGGGGCCAACGTCCTGACTTTC.

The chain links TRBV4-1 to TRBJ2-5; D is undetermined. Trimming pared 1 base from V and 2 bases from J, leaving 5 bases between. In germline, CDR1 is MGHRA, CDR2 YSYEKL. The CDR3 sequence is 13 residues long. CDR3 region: CASSQASQETQYF. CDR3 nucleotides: TGCGCCAGCAGCCAAGCTTCACAAGAGACCCAGTACTTC.

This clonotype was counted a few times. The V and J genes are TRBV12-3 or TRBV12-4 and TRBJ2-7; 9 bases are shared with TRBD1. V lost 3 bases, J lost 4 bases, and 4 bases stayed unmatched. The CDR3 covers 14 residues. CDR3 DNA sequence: TGTGCCAGCAGTTTTGGGACAGGGAATTACGAGCAGTACTTC. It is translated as CASSFGTGNYEQYF.

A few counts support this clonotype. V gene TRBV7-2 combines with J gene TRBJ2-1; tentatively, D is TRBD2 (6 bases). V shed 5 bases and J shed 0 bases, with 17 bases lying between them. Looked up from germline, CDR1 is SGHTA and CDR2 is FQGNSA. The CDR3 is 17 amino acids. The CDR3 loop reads CASSTGTSESSYNEQFF. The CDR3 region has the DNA TGTGCCAGCAGCACCGGGACTTCTGAGAGCTCCTACAATGAGCAGTTCTTC.

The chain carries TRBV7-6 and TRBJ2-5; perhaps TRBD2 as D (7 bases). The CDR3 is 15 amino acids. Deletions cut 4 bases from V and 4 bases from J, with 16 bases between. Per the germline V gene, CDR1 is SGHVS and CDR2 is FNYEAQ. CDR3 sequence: CASSWGGGGGETQYF. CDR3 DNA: TGTGCCAGCAGCTGGGGTGGGGGGGGCGGAGAGACCCAGTACTTC.

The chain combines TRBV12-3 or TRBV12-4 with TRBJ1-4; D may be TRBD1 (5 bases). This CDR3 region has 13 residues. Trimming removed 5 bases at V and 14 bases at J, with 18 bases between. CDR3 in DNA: TGTGCCAGCAGTCTCGGGACTACTAGCCGTCTGTTTTTT. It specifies CASSLGTTSRLFF.

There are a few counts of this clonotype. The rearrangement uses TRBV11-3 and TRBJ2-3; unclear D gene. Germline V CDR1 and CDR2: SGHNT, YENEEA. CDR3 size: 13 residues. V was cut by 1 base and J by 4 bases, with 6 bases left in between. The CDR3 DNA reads TGTGCCAGCAGCTTAGTGATAGCAGATACGCAGTATTTT. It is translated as CASSLVIADTQYF.

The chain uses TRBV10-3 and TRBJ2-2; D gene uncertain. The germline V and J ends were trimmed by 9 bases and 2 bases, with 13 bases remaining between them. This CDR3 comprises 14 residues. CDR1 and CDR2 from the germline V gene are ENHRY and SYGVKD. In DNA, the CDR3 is TGTGCCATACCGAGTACGGATAACACCGGGGAGCTGTTTTTT. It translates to CAIPSTDNTGELFF.

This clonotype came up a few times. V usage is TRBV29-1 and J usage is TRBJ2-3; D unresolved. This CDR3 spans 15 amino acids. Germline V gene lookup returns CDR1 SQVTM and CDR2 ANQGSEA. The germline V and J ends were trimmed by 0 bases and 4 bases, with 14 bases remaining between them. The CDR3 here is CSVEDLFSVADTQYF. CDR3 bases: TGCAGCGTTGAAGATCTGTTCTCGGTGGCAGATACGCAGTATTTT.

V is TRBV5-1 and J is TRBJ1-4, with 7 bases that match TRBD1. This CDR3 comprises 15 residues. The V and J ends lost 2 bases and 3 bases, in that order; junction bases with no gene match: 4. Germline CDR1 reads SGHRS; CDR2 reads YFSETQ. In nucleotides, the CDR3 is TGCGCCAGCAGCTTCGAGGGGGCGTCTAATGAAAAACTGTTTTTT. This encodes CASSFEGASNEKLFF.

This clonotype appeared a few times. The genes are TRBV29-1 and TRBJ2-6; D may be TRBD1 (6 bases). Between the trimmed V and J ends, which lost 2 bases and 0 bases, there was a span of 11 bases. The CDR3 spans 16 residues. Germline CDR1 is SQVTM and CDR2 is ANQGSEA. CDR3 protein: CSVEQGPFSGANVLTF. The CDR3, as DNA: TGCAGCGTTGAACAGGGGCCCTTCTCTGGGGCCAACGTCCTGACTTTC.

The CDR3 loop is CASSLSQAGSYEQYF. In DNA form, the CDR3 reads TGTGCCAGCAGCTTATCGCAGGCAGGGTCCTACGAGCAGTACTTC. The rearrangement uses TRBV11-2 and TRBJ2-7; D perhaps matches TRBD1 (5 bases). Germline V CDR1 and CDR2: SGHAT, FQNNGV. The CDR3 is 15 residues long. The V end lost 2 bases, the J end lost 1 base, and 12 bases lay between the germline ends.

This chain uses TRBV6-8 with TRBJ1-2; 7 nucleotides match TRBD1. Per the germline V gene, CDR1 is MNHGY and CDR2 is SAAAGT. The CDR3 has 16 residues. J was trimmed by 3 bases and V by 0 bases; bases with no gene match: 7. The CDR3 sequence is CASSYSKYDRDYGYTF. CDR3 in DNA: TGTGCCAGCAGTTACTCGAAATATGACAGGGACTATGGCTACACCTTC.

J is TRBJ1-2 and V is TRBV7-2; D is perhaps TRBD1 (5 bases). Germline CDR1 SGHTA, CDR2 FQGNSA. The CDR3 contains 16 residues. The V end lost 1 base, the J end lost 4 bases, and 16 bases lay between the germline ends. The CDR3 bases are TGTGCCAGCAGCTTAGATCTGAGGGGATCAGGCTATGGCTACACCTTC. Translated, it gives CASSLDLRGSGYGYTF.

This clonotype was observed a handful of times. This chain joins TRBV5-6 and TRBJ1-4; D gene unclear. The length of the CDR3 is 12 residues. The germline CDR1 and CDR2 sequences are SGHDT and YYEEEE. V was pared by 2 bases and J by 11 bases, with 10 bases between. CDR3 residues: CASSFGTGKLFF. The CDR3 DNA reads TGTGCCAGCAGCTTTGGAACGGGGAAACTGTTTTTT.

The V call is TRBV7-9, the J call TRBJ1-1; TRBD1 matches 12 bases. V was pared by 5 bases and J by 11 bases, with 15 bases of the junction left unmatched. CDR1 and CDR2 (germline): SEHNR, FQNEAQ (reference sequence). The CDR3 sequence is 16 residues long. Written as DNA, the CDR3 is TGTGCCAGCAGCAATAACTCACGTGCCGGGACAGGGGGCGCTTTCTTT. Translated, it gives CASSNNSRAGTGGAFF.

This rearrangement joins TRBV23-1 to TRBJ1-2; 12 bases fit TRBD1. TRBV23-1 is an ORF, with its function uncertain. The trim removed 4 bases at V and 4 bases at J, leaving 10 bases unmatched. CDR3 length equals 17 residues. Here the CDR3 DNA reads TGCGCCAGCAGTCTGGGGACAGGGGGCGGATGGAGCTATGGCTACACCTTC. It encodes CASSLGTGGGWSYGYTF.

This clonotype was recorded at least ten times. For the CDR3, the DNA is TGTGCCAGCAGCCCCGCCGGGACAGGCTATGGCTACACCTTC. Its translation: CASSPAGTGYGYTF. The chain has TRBV7-2 and TRBJ1-2, with TRBD1 identical over 8 bases. Germline-derived CDR1 and CDR2 are SGHTA and FQGNSA. V lost 5 bases, J lost 4 bases, and 6 bases stayed unmatched. The CDR3 consists of 14 residues.